The 18 T cell receptor beta chains below were found in one sample sequenced in a study of cytomegalovirus exposure and HLA in healthy donors. 13 Jbeta primers and 60 Vbeta primers were used for the PCR. Repertoires were generated with immunoSEQ multiplex PCR, while TCRdb's copy carries only in-frame clones and drops some. The sample includes 120,000 or so clones, around 76% of them seen just once. Input material: PBMCs. The receptors were sampled from a man aged 25 to 40 in good health and CMV-seropositive.

This chain uses TRBV7-2 with TRBJ1-1; D is unclear. V lost 3 bases and J lost 0, with 11 bases in between. Germline assignment: CDR1 SGHTA and CDR2 FQGNSA. The CDR3 is 15 amino acids. The CDR3 region is CASSLASLMNTEAFF. CDR3 DNA sequence: TGTGCCAGCAGCTTGGCTAGCCTAATGAACACTGAAGCTTTCTTT.

The genes are TRBV9 and TRBJ2-1; maybe TRBD2 (6 bases). Germline-derived CDR1 and CDR2 are SGDLS and YYNGEE. The CDR3 runs to 14 residues. Trimming left V 3 bases short and J 8 bases short, with 15 bases between. For the CDR3, the DNA is TGTGCCAGCAGCGCGACAGTTGGCGGGGATGAGCAGTTCTTC. This codes for CASSATVGGDEQFF.

The genes are TRBV25-1 and TRBJ2-5; 8 nucleotides line up with TRBD1. The CDR3 is 18 residues long. The V gene end was trimmed by 4 bases and the J gene end by 5 bases; junction bases not matched to a gene: 18. Germline assignment: CDR1 MGHDK and CDR2 SYGVNS. CDR3 sequence: CASSVGQGIFEGWETQYF. The CDR3 nucleotides read TGTGCCAGCAGTGTTGGACAGGGAATTTTCGAGGGATGGGAGACCCAGTACTTC.

This sequence joins TRBV28 and TRBJ2-5, with TRBD1 as a possible D gene (6 bases). V was trimmed by 3 bases and J by 4 bases, leaving 6 bases between them. This CDR3 comprises 12 residues. Per the germline V gene, CDR1 is MDHEN and CDR2 is SYDVKM. CDR3 nucleotide sequence: TGTGCCAGCAGTTTGACAGGAGAGACCCAGTACTTC. Its translation is CASSLTGETQYF.

This clone showed up just once. The chain is built from TRBV11-2 and TRBJ1-2, with D perhaps matching TRBD1 (6 bases). Trimming took off 3 bases at V and 8 bases at J, with 13 bases between the two ends. The CDR3 covers 13 residues. The germline V gene has CDR1 SGHAT and CDR2 FQNNGV. The CDR3 loop reads CASSFWGLGGYTF. DNA of the CDR3: TGTGCCAGCAGCTTCTGGGGGCTCGGGGGCTACACCTTC.

The V gene is TRBV29-1, the J gene TRBJ1-5; TRBD1 agrees at 8 bases. The ends lost 7 bases at V and 7 bases at J; junction bases unmatched: 9. CDR3 length equals 13 residues. The germline CDR1 and CDR2 sequences are SQVTM and ANQGSEA. The CDR3 is CSAGQGLEQPQHF. DNA of the CDR3: TGCAGCGCCGGACAGGGTTTAGAACAGCCCCAGCATTTT.

The V and J genes are TRBV10-3 and TRBJ2-5, with D possibly matching TRBD2 (6 bases). The DNA end favors TRBJ2-7, so the J call may be wrong. Per germline, CDR1 ENHRY and CDR2 SYGVKD. This CDR3 has 13 residues. CDR3 region: CAITAGSSYEQYF. The CDR3 coding sequence is TGTGCCATCACGGCGGGGAGCTCCTACGAGCAGTACTTC.

V is TRBV6-6 and J is TRBJ2-7; 7 nucleotides line up with TRBD1. Germline V gene lookup returns CDR1 MNHNY and CDR2 SVGAGI (reference sequence). V dropped 7 bases and J dropped 1; count of bases not matched to a gene: 7. The CDR3 has 14 amino acids. The CDR3 protein is CASISDRVSYEQYF. The CDR3 region has the DNA TGTGCCAGCATTTCCGACAGGGTGTCCTACGAGCAGTACTTC.

CDR3 region: CASSPNRGSTDTQYF. CDR3 bases: TGTGCCAGCAGCCCCAACAGGGGAAGCACAGATACGCAGTATTTT. The rearrangement joins TRBV14 to TRBJ2-3; 7 positions match TRBD1. The trim removed 4 bases at V and 0 bases at J, leaving 4 bases unmatched. Germline V gene data show CDR1 as SGHDN and CDR2 as FVKESK. The CDR3 spans 15 residues.

This clone was detected a few times. This chain links TRBV19 with TRBJ1-1; D is unclear. Trimming took off 6 bases at V and 4 bases at J, with 9 bases between the two ends. CDR1 is LNHDA and CDR2 is SQIVND in the germline V gene (reference sequence). This CDR3 comprises 12 residues. The CDR3 DNA follows: TGTGCCAGTAGCCCCCACGGCACTGAAGCTTTCTTT. Protein sequence: CASSPHGTEAFF.

This chain connects TRBV7-2 to TRBJ2-7; maybe TRBD2 (5 bases). Trimming removed 1 base at V and 0 bases at J, with 13 bases between. CDR1 is SGHTA and CDR2 is FQGNSA in the germline V gene. The length of the CDR3 is 16 residues. CDR3 sequence: CASSLVPGSTSYEQYF. The CDR3 region has the DNA TGTGCCAGCAGCTTAGTTCCGGGGTCCACCTCCTACGAGCAGTACTTC.

To note about this clone: Germline is not matched at one junction end, which may reflect a read error. The rearrangement joins TRBV4-1 to TRBJ1-3; 7 positions agree with TRBD1. The CDR3 loop spans 17 amino acids. Per the germline V gene, CDR1 is MGHRA and CDR2 is YSYEKL. DNA for the CDR3: TGCGCCAGCAGCCCCCCCCGACAGGGCAGCTCTGGAAACGCCATATATTTT. Translation: CASSPPRQGSSGNAIYF.

This CDR3 is CSVADRAGQPQHF. The CDR3 DNA follows: TGCAGCGTTGCGGACAGGGCAGGGCAGCCCCAGCATTTT. The rearrangement links TRBV29-1 to TRBJ1-5; 8 positions agree with TRBD1. Germline assignment: CDR1 SQVTM and CDR2 ANQGSEA. The J segment lost 7 bases and the V segment lost 4 bases, leaving 6 bases of the junction unmatched. The CDR3 is 13 residues long.

The chain links TRBV7-2 to TRBJ1-6; unclear D gene. V shed 3 bases and J shed 7 bases, with 13 bases lying between them. The CDR3 spans 15 residues. In germline, CDR1 is SGHTA, CDR2 FQGNSA. The CDR3 DNA sequence: TGTGCCAGCAGCTTCCGCGTGGCGGAGAATTCACCCCTCCACTTT. This codes for CASSFRVAENSPLHF.

This chain joins TRBV11-2 and TRBJ1-1, with TRBD1 matching 9 bases. Germline V gives CDR1 SGHAT, CDR2 FQNNGV. V shed 5 bases and J 4 bases; nucleotides not matched to a gene: 17. This CDR3 contains 18 residues. The CDR3 DNA follows: TGTGCCAGCAGCCTCAAACCGGGACAGGGCCCTTTGCCCACTGAAGCTTTCTTT. Translating gives CASSLKPGQGPLPTEAFF. The full variable domain, rest sourced from reference TRBV11-2 and TRBJ1-1, is EAGVAQSPRYKIIEKRQSVAFWCNPISGHATLYWYQQILGQGPKLLIQFQNNGVVDDSQLPKDRFSAERLKGVDSTLKIQPAKLEDSAVYLCASSLKPGQGPLPTEAFFGQGTRLTVV.

The V gene is TRBV19, the J gene TRBJ2-1; weak D call: TRBD2 (6 bases). Trimming stripped 2 bases from V and 0 bases from J, with 17 bases between. The CDR3 spans 18 residues. Germline V gene data show CDR1 as LNHDA and CDR2 as SQIVND (reference sequence). This CDR3 is CASSIFYDGSFSYNEQFF. The CDR3 bases are TGTGCCAGTAGTATATTTTATGACGGGAGCTTCTCCTACAATGAGCAGTTCTTC.

The J gene is TRBJ1-6, the V gene TRBV30; the D gene is possibly TRBD1 (6 bases). Looked up from germline, CDR1 is GTSNPN and CDR2 is SVGIG (reference sequence). V shed 5 bases and J shed 10 bases, with 18 bases lying between them. The CDR3 has 14 amino acids. CDR3 bases: TGTGCCTGGGGGCAGGGGACCCCCGGATCACCCCTCCACTTT. Protein product: CAWGQGTPGSPLHF.

The genes are TRBV5-1 and TRBJ2-3; D possibly corresponds to TRBD1 (5 bases). In germline, CDR1 is SGHRS, CDR2 YFSETQ. There are 16 residues in the CDR3. Trimming left V 4 bases short and J 3 bases short, with 18 bases between. The CDR3 nucleotides are TGCGCCAGCAGCGAGCGACAGAGTGACTTTACAGATACGCAGTATTTT. Translated: CASSERQSDFTDTQYF.